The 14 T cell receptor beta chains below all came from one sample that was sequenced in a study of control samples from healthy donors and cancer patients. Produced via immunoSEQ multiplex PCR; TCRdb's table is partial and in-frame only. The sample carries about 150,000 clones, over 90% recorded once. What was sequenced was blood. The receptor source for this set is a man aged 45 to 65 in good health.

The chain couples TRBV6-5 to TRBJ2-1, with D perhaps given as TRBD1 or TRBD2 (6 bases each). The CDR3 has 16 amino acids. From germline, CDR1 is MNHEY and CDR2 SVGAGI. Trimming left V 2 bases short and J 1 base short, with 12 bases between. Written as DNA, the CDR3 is TGTGCCAGCAGTTACATGGGGGGCCTGTCCTACAATGAGCAGTTCTTC. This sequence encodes CASSYMGGLSYNEQFF.

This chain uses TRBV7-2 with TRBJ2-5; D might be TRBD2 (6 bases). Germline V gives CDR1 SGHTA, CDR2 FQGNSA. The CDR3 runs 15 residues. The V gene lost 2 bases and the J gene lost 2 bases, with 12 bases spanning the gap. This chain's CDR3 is CASSLSSGPQETQYF. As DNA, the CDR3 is TGTGCCAGCAGCTTAAGCAGCGGGCCGCAAGAGACCCAGTACTTC. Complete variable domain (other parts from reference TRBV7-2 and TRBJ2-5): GAGVSQSPSNKVTEKGKDVELRCDPISGHTALYWYRQSLGQGLEFLIYFQGNSAPDKSGLPSDRFSAERTGGSVSTLTIQRTQQEDSAVYLCASSLSSGPQETQYFGPGTRLLVL.

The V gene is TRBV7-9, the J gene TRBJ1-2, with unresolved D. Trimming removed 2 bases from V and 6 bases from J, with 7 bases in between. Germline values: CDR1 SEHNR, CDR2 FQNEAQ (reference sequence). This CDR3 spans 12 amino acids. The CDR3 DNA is TGTGCCAGCAGCTTACAGACGGATGGCTACACCTTC. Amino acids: CASSLQTDGYTF.

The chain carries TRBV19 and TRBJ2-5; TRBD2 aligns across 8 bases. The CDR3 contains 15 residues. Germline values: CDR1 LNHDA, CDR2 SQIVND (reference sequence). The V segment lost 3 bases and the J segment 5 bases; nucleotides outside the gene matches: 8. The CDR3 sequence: CASSIMSGSGETQYF. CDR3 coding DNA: TGTGCCAGTAGTATCATGAGCGGGAGTGGGGAGACCCAGTACTTC.

The CDR3 DNA follows: TGTGCCAGCAGTTTGTCAGCCTACGAGCAGTACTTC. Protein: CASSLSAYEQYF. This rearrangement joins TRBV27 to TRBJ2-7; D call uncertain. From germline, CDR1 is MNHEY and CDR2 SMNVEV (reference sequence). V was trimmed by 3 bases and J by 2 bases, leaving 5 bases between them. The CDR3 runs 12 residues.

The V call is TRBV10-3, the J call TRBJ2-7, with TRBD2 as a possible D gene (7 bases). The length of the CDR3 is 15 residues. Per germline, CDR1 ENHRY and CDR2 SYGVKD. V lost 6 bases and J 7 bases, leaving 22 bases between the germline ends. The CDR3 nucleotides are TGTGCCATCAGCCCGGTCACGGGGGGCAGGGGTGAGCAGTACTTC. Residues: CAISPVTGGRGEQYF.

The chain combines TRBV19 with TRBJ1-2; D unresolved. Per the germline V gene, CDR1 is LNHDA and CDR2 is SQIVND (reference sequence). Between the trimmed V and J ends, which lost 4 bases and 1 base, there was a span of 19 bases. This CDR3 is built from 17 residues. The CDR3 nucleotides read TGTGCCAGTAGTACAAGGACGCGGGCGGACCTTAACTATGGCTACACCTTC. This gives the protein CASSTRTRADLNYGYTF.

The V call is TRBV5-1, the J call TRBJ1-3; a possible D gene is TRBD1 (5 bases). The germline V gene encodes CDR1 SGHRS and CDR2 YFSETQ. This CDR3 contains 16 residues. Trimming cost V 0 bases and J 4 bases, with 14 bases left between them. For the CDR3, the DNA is TGCGCCAGCAGCTTGGCCTCAGGGTTGTCCGGAAACACCATATATTTT. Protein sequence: CASSLASGLSGNTIYF.

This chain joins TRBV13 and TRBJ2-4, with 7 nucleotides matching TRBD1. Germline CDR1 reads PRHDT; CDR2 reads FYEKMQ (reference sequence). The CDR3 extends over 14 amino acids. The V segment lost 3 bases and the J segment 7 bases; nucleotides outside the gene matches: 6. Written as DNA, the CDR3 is TGTGCCAGCAGCTTCGGACAGGTTGTGAACATTCAGTACTTC. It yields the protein CASSFGQVVNIQYF.

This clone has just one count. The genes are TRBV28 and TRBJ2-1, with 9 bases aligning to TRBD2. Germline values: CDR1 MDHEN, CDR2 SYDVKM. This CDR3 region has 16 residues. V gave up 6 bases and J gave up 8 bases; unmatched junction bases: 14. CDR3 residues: CASSTGGGRAAHEQFF. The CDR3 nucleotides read TGTGCCAGCAGCACCGGGGGCGGGAGGGCCGCGCATGAGCAGTTCTTC.

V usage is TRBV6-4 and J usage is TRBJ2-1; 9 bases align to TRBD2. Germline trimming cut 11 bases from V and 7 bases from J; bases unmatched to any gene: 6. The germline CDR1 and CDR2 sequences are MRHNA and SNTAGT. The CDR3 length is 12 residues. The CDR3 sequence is CASPLAGNEQFF. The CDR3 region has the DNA TGTGCCTCACCCCTAGCGGGAAATGAGCAGTTCTTC.

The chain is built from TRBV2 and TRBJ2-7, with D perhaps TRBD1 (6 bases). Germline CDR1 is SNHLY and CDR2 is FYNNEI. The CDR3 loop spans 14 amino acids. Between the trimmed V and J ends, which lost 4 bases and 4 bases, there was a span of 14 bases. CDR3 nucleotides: TGTGCCAGCAGTGTCGGTACAGGGAAGTACGAGCAGTACTTC. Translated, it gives CASSVGTGKYEQYF. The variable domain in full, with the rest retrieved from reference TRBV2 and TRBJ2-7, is EPEVTQTPSHQVTQMGQEVILRCVPISNHLYFYWYRQILGQKVEFLVSFYNNEISEKSEIFDDQFSVERPDGSNFTLKIRSTKLEDSAMYFCASSVGTGKYEQYFGPGTRLTVT.

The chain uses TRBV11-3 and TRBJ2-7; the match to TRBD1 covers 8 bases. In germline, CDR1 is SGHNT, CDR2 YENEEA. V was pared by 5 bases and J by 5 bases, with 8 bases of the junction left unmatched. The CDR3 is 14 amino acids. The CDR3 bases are TGTGCCAGCAGCCCCCGGACAGGGATAGACGAGCAGTACTTC. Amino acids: CASSPRTGIDEQYF. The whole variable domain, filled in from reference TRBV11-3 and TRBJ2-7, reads EAGVVQSPRYKIIEKKQPVAFWCNPISGHNTLYWYLQNLGQGPELLIRYENEEAVDDSQLPKDRFSAERLKGVDSTLKIQPAELGDSAVYLCASSPRTGIDEQYFGPGTRLTVT.

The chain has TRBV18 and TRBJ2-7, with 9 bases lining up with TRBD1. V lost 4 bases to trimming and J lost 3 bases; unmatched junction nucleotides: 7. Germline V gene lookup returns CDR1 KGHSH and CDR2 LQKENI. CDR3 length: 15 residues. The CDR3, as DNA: TGTGCCAGCTCACGGCCCACAGGGGGCAGCTACGAGCAGTACTTC. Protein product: CASSRPTGGSYEQYF.